A single sample is the source of the 8 T cell receptor beta chains below, sequenced in a study of shared clonotypes between healthy human individuals. Sequencing was performed with immunoSEQ multiplex PCR; in TCRdb, only in-frame clones are kept and a portion is missing. In the table there are approximately 2.5 million clones, approximately 93% of which are singletons. The specimen was naive CD4+ T cells from PBMCs. The subset is: CD45RA+ positively selected. The source of these receptors is a man aged 18 to 29 in good health. Some clones in this sample may be carry-over from other donors' samples.

The chain links TRBV9 to TRBJ1-4; 7 positions match TRBD1. The CDR3 is made up of 13 amino acids. Looked up from germline, CDR1 is SGDLS and CDR2 is YYNGEE. Trimming took 3 bases from V and 10 from J; bases not matched to a gene: 6. The CDR3 region is CASSATGLGKLFF. The CDR3, as DNA: TGTGCCAGCAGCGCGACAGGGCTGGGAAAACTGTTTTTT. The full variable domain, in which reference TRBV9 and TRBJ1-4 provide the parts outside the CDR3, is DSGVTQTPKHLITATGQRVTLRCSPRSGDLSVYWYQQSLDQGLQFLIQYYNGEERAKGNILERFSAQQFPDLHSELNLSSLELGDSALYFCASSATGLGKLFFGSGTQLSVL.

This clone was recorded once. V gene TRBV7-2 combines with J gene TRBJ2-5, with a weak D call TRBD2 (6 bases). Trimming stripped 5 bases from V and 2 bases from J, with 12 bases between. The CDR3 spans 14 residues. CDR1 SGHTA and CDR2 FQGNSA come from the germline V gene. The CDR3 sequence is CASSLSGVQETQYF. CDR3 coding DNA: TGTGCCAGCAGCCTCTCGGGGGTACAAGAGACCCAGTACTTC.

V and J are TRBV28 and TRBJ1-2; D is possibly TRBD1 (5 bases). This CDR3 contains 15 residues. Germline loops: CDR1 MDHEN, CDR2 SYDVKM. The germline V and J ends were trimmed by 5 bases and 4 bases, with 17 bases remaining between them. CDR3 coding DNA: TGTGCCAGCAGTCCGCAGGGAGGAGGGCCCTATGGCTACACCTTC. Encoded protein: CASSPQGGGPYGYTF.

The J gene is TRBJ2-3, the V gene TRBV21-1; the table's D gene call, TRBD1, was not cross checked with the DNA. TRBV21-1 is shown as a pseudogene. This CDR3 region has 18 residues. This chain's CDR3 is CASSPSEPRDRVTDTQYF. The CDR3 region has the DNA TGTGCCAGCAGCCCTAGCGAGCCCCGGGACAGGGTCACAGATACGCAGTATTTT.

The J gene is TRBJ2-5, the V gene TRBV11-2, with 7 positions matching TRBD1. Germline-derived CDR1 and CDR2 are SGHAT and FQNNGV. V dropped 4 bases and J dropped 2; count of bases not matched to a gene: 7. This CDR3 comprises 15 residues. The CDR3 is CASSSLQGWQETQYF. CDR3 bases: TGTGCCAGCAGCTCACTACAGGGGTGGCAAGAGACCCAGTACTTC. Based on the CDR3 plus reference TRBV11-2 and TRBJ2-5, the full variable domain is EAGVAQSPRYKIIEKRQSVAFWCNPISGHATLYWYQQILGQGPKLLIQFQNNGVVDDSQLPKDRFSAERLKGVDSTLKIQPAKLEDSAVYLCASSSLQGWQETQYFGPGTRLLVL.

As regards this clone: Other DNA sequences within the sample encode an identical CDR3. This chain joins TRBV5-4 and TRBJ2-7, with TRBD1 identical over 9 bases. The J segment lost 4 bases and the V segment lost 5 bases, leaving 7 bases of the junction unmatched. CDR1 is SGHNT, CDR2 YYREEE, per germline (reference sequence). The CDR3 is made up of 14 amino acids. In DNA form, the CDR3 reads TGTGCCAGCAGTTCCGGGACAGGGTCTTACGAGCAGTACTTC. Translating gives CASSSGTGSYEQYF.

The chain links TRBV7-3 to TRBJ2-3, with D possibly TRBD1 on 7 matching bases. Trimming removed 0 bases from V and 1 base from J, with 14 bases in between. Germline CDR1 is SGHTA and CDR2 is FQGTGA. The CDR3 loop spans 17 amino acids. The CDR3 sequence is CASSLTKGASGTDTQYF. In nucleotides, the CDR3 is TGTGCCAGCAGCTTAACTAAGGGGGCTAGCGGCACAGATACGCAGTATTTT.

V gene TRBV5-4 combines with J gene TRBJ1-4; D is perhaps TRBD1 (5 bases). Germline V gene data show CDR1 as SGHNT and CDR2 as YYREEE (reference sequence). This CDR3 is 16 amino acids long. V lost 2 bases, J lost 13 bases, and 24 bases lay in between. The chain's CDR3 is CASSFGSGPTRWGLFF. CDR3 in DNA: TGTGCCAGCAGCTTTGGATCGGGACCGACTAGGTGGGGACTGTTTTTT.